The next 27 T cell receptor beta chains were all read from a single sample in a study of cytomegalovirus exposure and HLA in healthy donors. The PCR contained 60 Vbeta and 13 Jbeta primers. Generated by immunoSEQ multiplex PCR, the TCRdb table keeps only in-frame clones and is missing some. This sample has 250,000 to 300,000 clones, with almost 85% found just once. Sequenced: PBMCs. The source is a woman in her forties in good health and CMV-seropositive.

This sequence joins TRBV6-1 and TRBJ2-7; 7 bases agree with TRBD1. Germline CDR1 MNHNS, CDR2 SASEGT. V dropped 1 base and J dropped 6; count of bases not matched to a gene: 6. This CDR3 contains 14 residues. CDR3 nucleotide sequence: TGTGCCAGCAGTGAAGGGCGCAGGGGGTTCGAGCAGTACTTC. Its translation: CASSEGRRGFEQYF.

This rearrangement joins TRBV15 to TRBJ2-5; D not resolved. The V and J ends lost 0 bases and 1 base respectively, with 12 bases between them. The CDR3 extends over 16 amino acids. Germline V gives CDR1 LNHNV, CDR2 YYDKDF (reference sequence). CDR3 in amino acids: CATSRDLPSAQETQYF. In nucleotides, the CDR3 is TGTGCCACCAGCAGAGATCTTCCAAGCGCCCAAGAGACCCAGTACTTC. The whole variable domain, remainder taken from reference TRBV15 and TRBJ2-5, is DAMVIQNPRYQVTQFGKPVTLSCSQTLNHNVMYWYQQKSSQAPKLLFHYYDKDFNNEADTPDNFQSRRPNTSFCFLDIRSPGLGDTAMYLCATSRDLPSAQETQYFGPGTRLLVL.

This chain links TRBV28 with TRBJ1-2; the D is unclear. Germline CDR1 reads MDHEN; CDR2 reads SYDVKM. The CDR3 is 13 amino acids. Trimming cost V 8 bases and J 2 bases, with 12 bases left between them. The CDR3 DNA reads as TGTGCCAGCCAATCGGCGGTAAACTATGGCTACACCTTC. Translating gives CASQSAVNYGYTF.

The chain uses TRBV4-3 and TRBJ2-2, with 12 bases matching TRBD1. The ends lost 4 bases at V and 0 bases at J; junction bases unmatched: 9. The CDR3 totals 19 residues. Germline V gene lookup returns CDR1 LGHNA and CDR2 YSLEER. Here the CDR3 reads CASSLWGQGALANTGELFF. In DNA form, the CDR3 reads TGCGCCAGCAGCCTTTGGGGACAGGGGGCCCTGGCGAACACCGGGGAGCTGTTTTTT.

The rearrangement links TRBV6-4 to TRBJ2-6; weak D call: TRBD2 (6 bases). CDR1 and CDR2 from the germline V gene are MRHNA and SNTAGT. The CDR3 runs 15 residues. Deletions cut 2 bases from V and 16 bases from J, with 21 bases between. This CDR3 is CASSDTSYPTGRLTF. The CDR3 bases are TGTGCCAGCAGTGACACTAGCTACCCAACGGGACGTCTGACTTTC.

CDR3 protein: CASSPRTDSYEQYF. CDR3 nucleotides: TGTGCCAGCAGCCCTAGGACAGACTCCTACGAGCAGTACTTC. The V gene is TRBV14, the J gene TRBJ2-7, with a possible D match to TRBD1 (6 bases). The V end lost 4 bases, the J end lost 0 bases, and 10 bases lay between the germline ends. This CDR3 is 14 amino acids long. Germline CDR1 SGHDN, CDR2 FVKESK.

The J gene is TRBJ2-3, the V gene TRBV19; no clear D. The CDR3 spans 13 residues. Trimming shortened V by 5 bases and J by 4 bases, and 10 bases separated the two germline ends. Germline V gives CDR1 LNHDA, CDR2 SQIVND (reference sequence). CDR3 protein: CASSPTGPDTQYF. Here the CDR3 DNA reads TGTGCCAGTAGTCCCACTGGGCCAGATACGCAGTATTTT.

V and J are TRBV10-3 and TRBJ2-1; tentatively, D is TRBD2 (7 bases). Germline V gene lookup returns CDR1 ENHRY and CDR2 SYGVKD. The CDR3 length is 14 residues. V lost 3 bases and J 6 bases, leaving 12 bases between the germline ends. In DNA, the CDR3 is TGTGCCATCAGTGACGGGGGAGGGGGCAATGAGCAGTTCTTC. It specifies CAISDGGGGNEQFF.

The CDR3: CASSSDRGYHEQFF. The CDR3 region has the DNA TGTGCCAGCAGCAGTGACAGGGGTTACCATGAGCAGTTCTTC. This rearrangement joins TRBV2 to TRBJ2-1; 8 nucleotides align to TRBD1. Germline V gene lookup returns CDR1 SNHLY and CDR2 FYNNEI. J was trimmed by 8 bases and V by 6 bases; bases with no gene match: 9. The CDR3 contains 14 residues.

The CDR3 loop is CASSLARPGEETQYF. CDR3 DNA sequence: TGTGCCAGCAGCTTAGCTCGACCGGGAGAAGAGACCCAGTACTTC. This chain uses TRBV7-2 with TRBJ2-5, with a tentative D call TRBD2 (6 bases). This CDR3 spans 15 amino acids. The V end was cut by 0 bases, the J end by 3 bases, with 11 bases between. Germline CDR1 is SGHTA and CDR2 is FQGNSA. The variable domain in full, completed from reference TRBV7-2 and TRBJ2-5, reads GAGVSQSPSNKVTEKGKDVELRCDPISGHTALYWYRQSLGQGLEFLIYFQGNSAPDKSGLPSDRFSAERTGGSVSTLTIQRTQQEDSAVYLCASSLARPGEETQYFGPGTRLLVL.

The rearrangement joins TRBV29-1 to TRBJ2-5; maybe TRBD2 (7 bases). In germline, CDR1 is SQVTM, CDR2 ANQGSEA. Trimming removed 0 bases from V and 5 bases from J, with 19 bases in between. The CDR3 runs to 16 residues. The CDR3 reads CSVEEVGGRREETQYF. The CDR3 bases are TGCAGCGTTGAAGAGGTGGGGGGGCGTCGGGAGGAGACCCAGTACTTC.

This clone was picked up a small number of times. The V and J genes are TRBV5-4 and TRBJ2-5; a weak D match, TRBD2 (5 bases). The germline gives CDR1 SGHNT, CDR2 YYREEE (reference sequence). The CDR3 is made up of 15 amino acids. V gave up 6 bases and J gave up 0 bases, with 15 bases separating them. The CDR3 DNA reads TGTGCCAGCACACCGGCAGTCGGGAACCAAGAGACCCAGTACTTC. Residues: CASTPAVGNQETQYF. Full variable domain (remainder filled in from reference TRBV5-4 and TRBJ2-5): ETGVTQSPTHLIKTRGQQVTLRCSSQSGHNTVSWYQQALGQGPQFIFQYYREEENGRGNFPPRFSGLQFPNYSSELNVNALELDDSALYLCASTPAVGNQETQYFGPGTRLLVL.

The V and J genes are TRBV19 and TRBJ2-2; TRBD1 agrees at 7 bases. Germline-derived CDR1 and CDR2 are LNHDA and SQIVND (reference sequence). J was trimmed by 5 bases and V by 7 bases; bases with no gene match: 13. The CDR3 has 16 amino acids. In DNA form, the CDR3 reads TGTGCCAGTAATTGGGGAAGACAGGGTGGAACCGGGGAGCTGTTTTTT. Amino acids: CASNWGRQGGTGELFF.

The V gene is TRBV28, the J gene TRBJ1-1, with TRBD1 as a possible D gene (6 bases). V lost 6 bases, J lost 7 bases, and 18 bases lay in between. The CDR3 loop spans 14 amino acids. Germline assignment: CDR1 MDHEN and CDR2 SYDVKM. CDR3 loop: CASSPGHLRNEAFF. The CDR3 nucleotides are TGTGCCAGCAGCCCGGGACACCTCAGGAATGAAGCTTTCTTT.

The rearrangement uses TRBV25-1 and TRBJ1-5; the D is unclear. The germline gives CDR1 MGHDK, CDR2 SYGVNS. This CDR3 has 13 amino acids. The ends were cut back, 7 bases at V and 2 bases at J, with 9 bases in the middle. CDR3 sequence reads: CASTSGGNQPQHF. CDR3 nucleotide sequence: TGTGCCAGCACGTCAGGTGGCAATCAGCCCCAGCATTTT. Full variable domain (missing parts from reference TRBV25-1 and TRBJ1-5): EADIYQTPRYLVIGTGKKITLECSQTMGHDKMYWYQQDPGMELHLIHYSYGVNSTEKGDLSSESTVSRIRTEHFPLTLESARPSHTSQYLCASTSGGNQPQHFGDGTRLSIL.

The J gene is TRBJ1-1, the V gene TRBV7-9; tentative D call: TRBD1 (5 bases). This CDR3 comprises 16 residues. Germline values: CDR1 SEHNR, CDR2 FQNEAQ (reference sequence). V was shortened by 5 bases and J by 0 bases, with 16 bases between the two germline ends. In nucleotides, the CDR3 is TGTGCCAGCAGCCGTGCAGGAGGGGAGATGAACACTGAAGCTTTCTTT. Translation gives CASSRAGGEMNTEAFF.

The chain couples TRBV29-1 to TRBJ2-7; 7 bases are a match to TRBD1. CDR1 is SQVTM, CDR2 ANQGSEA, per germline. After removal of 6 bases from V and 3 bases from J, the junction contained 5 bases not matched to a gene. The CDR3 runs 12 residues. In nucleotides, the CDR3 is TGCAGCGTAACCAGGACAGGCTACGAGCAGTACTTC. It translates to CSVTRTGYEQYF.

This clone was seen a handful of times. The CDR3 sequence is CSVAPDRVSSYEQYF. CDR3 nucleotides: TGCAGCGTTGCCCCCGACAGGGTCAGCTCCTACGAGCAGTACTTC. The J gene is TRBJ2-7, the V gene TRBV29-1; TRBD1 matches at 7 bases. The CDR3 spans 15 residues. The germline CDR1 and CDR2 sequences are SQVTM and ANQGSEA. V lost 4 bases and J lost 0; bases outside the gene matches: 9.

The genes are TRBV30 and TRBJ2-6, with 9 bases that match TRBD2. The CDR3 consists of 15 residues. Trimming cost V 4 bases and J 3 bases; bases outside gene matches: 4. Germline loops: CDR1 GTSNPN, CDR2 SVGIG (reference sequence). DNA for the CDR3: TGTGCCTGGACTAGCGGGAAGGTTGGGGCCAACGTCCTGACTTTC. It is translated as CAWTSGKVGANVLTF.

This clone was seen a few times. The chain is built from TRBV6-5 and TRBJ2-7; D is possibly TRBD1 (6 bases). Germline assignment: CDR1 MNHEY and CDR2 SVGAGI. The CDR3 sequence is 14 residues long. The V end was cut by 5 bases, the J end by 1 base, with 12 bases between. This CDR3 is CASSRTQGSYEQYF. The CDR3 DNA sequence: TGTGCCAGCAGTCGCACACAGGGTTCCTACGAGCAGTACTTC.

The genes are TRBV4-1 and TRBJ2-1, with 9 bases identical to TRBD2. The V segment lost 3 bases and the J segment 6 bases; nucleotides outside the gene matches: 6. The CDR3 spans 15 residues. In germline, CDR1 is MGHRA, CDR2 YSYEKL. The CDR3 bases are TGCGCCAGCAGCCATCCTAGCGGGATTCTCAATGAGCAGTTCTTC. It specifies CASSHPSGILNEQFF.

This clone was picked up one time. This chain links TRBV5-5 with TRBJ1-6; no firm D call. V lost 2 bases to trimming and J lost 13 bases, with 10 bases between them. The CDR3 is 12 residues long. Germline V CDR1 and CDR2: SGHKS, YYEKEE (reference sequence). The CDR3 sequence is CASSFTTVPLHF. The CDR3 DNA follows: TGTGCCAGCAGCTTCACTACCGTCCCCCTCCACTTT.

In nucleotides, the CDR3 is TGTGCCAGTACCAGGGACGGGGGGCTTTTAAGCAATCAGCCCCAGCATTTT. Its translation is CASTRDGGLLSNQPQHF. The rearrangement uses TRBV19 and TRBJ1-5; TRBD1 is a possible D gene (6 bases). The CDR3 length is 17 residues. Germline-derived CDR1 and CDR2 are LNHDA and SQIVND (reference sequence). The ends were cut back, 7 bases at V and 1 base at J, with 20 bases in the middle.

This sequence joins TRBV6-5 and TRBJ1-3; 7 bases match TRBD1. The V segment lost 5 bases and the J segment 7 bases; nucleotides outside the gene matches: 2. Germline V gene sequence: CDR1 MNHEY, CDR2 SVGAGI. This CDR3 has 12 amino acids. CDR3 sequence reads: CASSTRGNTIYF. CDR3 sequence (DNA): TGTGCCAGCAGTACCAGGGGGAACACCATATATTTT.

In its sample, this clone was seen a few times. The rearrangement joins TRBV6-1 to TRBJ1-2; D is perhaps TRBD1 (5 bases). Germline lookup yields CDR1 MNHNS and CDR2 SASEGT. The V end lost 7 bases, the J end lost 3 bases, and 9 bases lay between the germline ends. This CDR3 contains 12 residues. DNA of the CDR3: TGTGCCAGCATCGACAGCTACTATGGCTACACCTTC. This gives the protein CASIDSYYGYTF.

The chain employs TRBV14 and TRBJ2-7, with 10 bases that match TRBD2. The CDR3 consists of 18 residues. The J segment lost 2 bases and the V segment lost 1 base, leaving 11 bases of the junction unmatched. Germline CDR1 reads SGHDN; CDR2 reads FVKESK. CDR3 DNA: TGTGCCAGCAGCCAAGGACTAGCGGGTCCCTGGGGGGCCTACGAGCAGTACTTC. Encoded protein: CASSQGLAGPWGAYEQYF.

J is TRBJ2-1 and V is TRBV18, with 8 bases identical to TRBD2. In germline, CDR1 is KGHSH, CDR2 LQKENI. CDR3 length equals 15 residues. J lost 2 bases, V lost 3 bases, and 3 bases had no gene match. This CDR3 reads CASSPPGLAYNEQFF. The CDR3 DNA follows: TGTGCCAGCTCACCTCCGGGACTAGCCTACAATGAGCAGTTCTTC.